The rows below give T cell receptor beta chains drawn from one sample of a study of blood T cell repertoires in COVID-19. The protocol was immunoSEQ multiplex PCR, while the TCRdb copy is restricted to in-frame clones and leaves out a portion. The table records under 90,000 clones, over 75% of them present only once. Sample: peripheral blood. Receptor source: a woman of 80 years or more with active or convalescent COVID-19. Both conserved end residues are part of each CDR3. Each record gives: V gene, J gene, clone size, CDR3 protein. Expanded clones get a size class; other rows say once, few or many, or leave the size out.

TRBV6-4,TRBJ1-2,few,CASSKGQGNYGYTF
TRBV3-1/TRBV3-2,TRBJ1-4,-,CASSFWNGQGGEKLFF
TRBV7-8,TRBJ2-7,-,CASSLDRWGGRARNYEQYF
TRBV5-1,TRBJ2-1,-,CASSLLAGGSYNEQFF
TRBV12-3/TRBV12-4,TRBJ1-5,-,CASSSGGNQPQHF
TRBV4-2,TRBJ1-2,-,CASSQLQGYGYTF
TRBV19,TRBJ1-2,-,CASSPPGQNYGYTF
TRBV5-5,TRBJ2-7,-,CASSLGQDEQYF
TRBV7-2,TRBJ2-2,-,CASSLNGGANTGELFF
TRBV19,TRBJ1-6,-,CASSLLSYNSPLHF
TRBV10-3,TRBJ1-2,-,CATGQGISRGYTF
TRBV7-2,TRBJ1-6,few,CASSSYRVRNSPLHF
TRBV28,TRBJ1-4,-,CASSTLPGGGGAGEKLFF
TRBV19,TRBJ2-2,-,CASTSGSYDTGELFF
TRBV2,TRBJ2-7,-,CASRETGGEQYF
TRBV9,TRBJ2-5,-,CASSAPRAGGRETQYF
TRBV7-3,TRBJ2-2,-,CASSLTEAGTGGGRNTGELFF
TRBV7-6,TRBJ2-7,-,CASSLDAGGGRQYF
TRBV6-6,TRBJ1-4,-,CASKARGDRVF
TRBV10-3,TRBJ1-6,-,CAISEFGHTGAPLHF
TRBV4-3,TRBJ2-5,few,CASSQGSRLVQGETQYF
TRBV30,TRBJ2-2,-,CAWRRTGATGELFF
TRBV9,TRBJ2-3,large,CASSGSSGGGPDTQYF
TRBV5-1,TRBJ2-7,-,CASSLGLAGYYEQYF
TRBV7-2,TRBJ2-4,-,CASSPSLAKNIQYF
TRBV6-4,TRBJ1-3,-,CAREIRTGSGNTIYF
TRBV5-1,TRBJ1-2,-,CASSPAGASYYGYTF
TRBV12-2,TRBJ1-5,-,CASRLDWTGLGRNQPQHF
TRBV6-5,TRBJ2-7,-,CATLSTGKSYEQYF
TRBV29-1,TRBJ1-3,-,CAIGQGPLFSGNTIYF
TRBV24-1,TRBJ2-1,-,CATSDSGSGEQFF
TRBV11-2,TRBJ1-1,few,CASSLVAGVNTEAFF
TRBV21-1,TRBJ2-7,-,CASSNGCRPTLSSYEQYF
TRBV18,TRBJ2-4,-,CASSLAGTENIQYF
TRBV27,TRBJ2-2,-,CASSFLRDRGTGELFF
TRBV3-1/TRBV3-2,TRBJ1-1,-,CASSRTGMNTEAFF
TRBV20-1,TRBJ2-1,-,CSASPLSRGNEQFF
TRBV4-3,TRBJ2-6,-,CASSPDRRQIFSGANVLTF
TRBV7-2,TRBJ2-1,-,CASGRGRNNEQFF
TRBV7-6,TRBJ2-7,-,CASSTGQRAHSYEQYF